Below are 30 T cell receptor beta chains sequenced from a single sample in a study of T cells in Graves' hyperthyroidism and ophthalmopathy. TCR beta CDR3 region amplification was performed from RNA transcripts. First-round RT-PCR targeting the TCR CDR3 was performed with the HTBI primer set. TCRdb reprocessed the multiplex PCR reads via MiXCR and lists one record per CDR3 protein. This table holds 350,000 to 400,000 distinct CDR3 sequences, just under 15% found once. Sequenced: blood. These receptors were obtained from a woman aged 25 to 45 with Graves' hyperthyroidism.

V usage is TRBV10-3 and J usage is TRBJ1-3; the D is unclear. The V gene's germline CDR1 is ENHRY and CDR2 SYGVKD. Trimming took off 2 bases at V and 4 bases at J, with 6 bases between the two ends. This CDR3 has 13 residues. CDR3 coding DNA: TGTGCCATCAGTGAGAAGACAGGAAACACCATATATTTT. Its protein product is CAISEKTGNTIYF.

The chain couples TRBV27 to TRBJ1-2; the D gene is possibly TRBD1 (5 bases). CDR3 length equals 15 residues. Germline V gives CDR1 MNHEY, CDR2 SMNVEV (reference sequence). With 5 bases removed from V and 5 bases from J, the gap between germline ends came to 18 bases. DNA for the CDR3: TGTGCCAGCAGTCAATTAGGGGCGATTTCTTATGGCTACACCTTC. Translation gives CASSQLGAISYGYTF.

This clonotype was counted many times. The CDR3, as DNA: TGTGCCAGCAGTAATAGCGGGTCCACAGATACGCAGTATTTT. Translation gives CASSNSGSTDTQYF. The rearrangement uses TRBV28 and TRBJ2-3; 7 positions match TRBD2. This CDR3 contains 14 residues. CDR1 is MDHEN and CDR2 is SYDVKM in the germline V gene. With V trimmed by 5 bases and J by 2 bases, 4 bases remained unmatched.

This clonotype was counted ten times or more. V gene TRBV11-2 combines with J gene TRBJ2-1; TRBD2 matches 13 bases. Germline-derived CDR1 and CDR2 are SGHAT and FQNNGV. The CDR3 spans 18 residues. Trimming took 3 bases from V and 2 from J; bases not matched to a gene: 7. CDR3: CASSFTSGRGKTYNEQFF. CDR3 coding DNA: TGTGCCAGCAGCTTCACTAGCGGGAGGGGGAAAACCTACAATGAGCAGTTCTTC.

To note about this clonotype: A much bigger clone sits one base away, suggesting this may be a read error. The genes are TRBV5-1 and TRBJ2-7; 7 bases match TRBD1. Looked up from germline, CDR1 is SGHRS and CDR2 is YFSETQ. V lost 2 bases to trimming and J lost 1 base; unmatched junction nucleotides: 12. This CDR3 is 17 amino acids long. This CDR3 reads CASSLAPRDSLSYEQYF. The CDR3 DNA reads TGCGCCAGCAGCTTAGCCCCACGGGACAGTCTATCCTACGAGCAGTACTTC.

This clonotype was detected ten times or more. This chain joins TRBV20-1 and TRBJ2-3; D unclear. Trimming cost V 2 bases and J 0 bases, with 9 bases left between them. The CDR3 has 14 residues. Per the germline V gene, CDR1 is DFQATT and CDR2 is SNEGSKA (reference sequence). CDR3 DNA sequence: TGCAGTGCTAGACCCCTCTATAGCACAGATACGCAGTATTTT. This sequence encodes CSARPLYSTDTQYF.

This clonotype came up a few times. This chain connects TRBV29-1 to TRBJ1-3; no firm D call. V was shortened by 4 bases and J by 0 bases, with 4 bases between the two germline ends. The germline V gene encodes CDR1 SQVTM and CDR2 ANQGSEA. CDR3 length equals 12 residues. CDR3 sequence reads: CSVVVSGNTIYF. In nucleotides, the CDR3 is TGCAGCGTTGTAGTCTCTGGAAACACCATATATTTT. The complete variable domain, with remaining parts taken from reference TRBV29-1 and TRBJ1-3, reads SAVISQKPSRDICQRGTSLTIQCQVDSQVTMMFWYRQQPGQSLTLIATANQGSEATYESGFVIDKFPISRPNLTFSTLTVSNMSPEDSSIYLCSVVVSGNTIYFGEGSWLTVV.

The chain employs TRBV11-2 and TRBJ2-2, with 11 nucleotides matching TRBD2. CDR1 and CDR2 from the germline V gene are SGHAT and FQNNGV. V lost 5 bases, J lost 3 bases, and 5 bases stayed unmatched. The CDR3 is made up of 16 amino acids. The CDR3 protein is CASSLTSGRDTGELFF. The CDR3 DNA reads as TGTGCCAGCAGCCTCACTAGCGGGAGAGACACCGGGGAGCTGTTTTTT.

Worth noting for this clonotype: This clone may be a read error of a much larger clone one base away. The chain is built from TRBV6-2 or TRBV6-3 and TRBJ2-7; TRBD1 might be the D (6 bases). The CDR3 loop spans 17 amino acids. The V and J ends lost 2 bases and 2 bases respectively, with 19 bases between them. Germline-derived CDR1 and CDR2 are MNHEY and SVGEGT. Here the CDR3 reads CASSYLGTWEITYEQYF. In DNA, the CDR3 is TGTGCCAGCAGTTACCTAGGGACATGGGAGATAACCTACGAGCAGTACTTC.

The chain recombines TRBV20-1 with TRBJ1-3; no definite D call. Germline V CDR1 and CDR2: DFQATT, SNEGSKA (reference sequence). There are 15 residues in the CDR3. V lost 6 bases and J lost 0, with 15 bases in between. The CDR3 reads CSAPRGGNSGNTIYF. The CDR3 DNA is TGCAGTGCCCCACGGGGAGGGAACTCTGGAAACACCATATATTTT.

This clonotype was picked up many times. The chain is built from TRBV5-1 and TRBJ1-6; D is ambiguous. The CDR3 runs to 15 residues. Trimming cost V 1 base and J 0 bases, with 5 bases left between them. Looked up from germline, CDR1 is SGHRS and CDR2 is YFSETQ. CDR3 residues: CASSLTSSYNSPLHF. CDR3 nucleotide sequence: TGCGCCAGCAGCTTGACCAGCTCCTATAATTCACCCCTCCACTTT.

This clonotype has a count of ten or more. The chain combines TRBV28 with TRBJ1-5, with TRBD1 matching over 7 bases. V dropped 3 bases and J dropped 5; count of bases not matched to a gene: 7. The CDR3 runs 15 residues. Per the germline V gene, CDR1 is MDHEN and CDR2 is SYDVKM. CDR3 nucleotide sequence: TGTGCCAGCAGTTTTACGGCCAGGGGGGATCAGCCCCAGCATTTT. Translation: CASSFTARGDQPQHF. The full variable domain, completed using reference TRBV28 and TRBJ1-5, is DVKVTQSSRYLVKRTGEKVFLECVQDMDHENMFWYRQDPGLGLRLIYFSYDVKMKEKGDIPEGYSVSREKKERFSLILESASTNQTSMYLCASSFTARGDQPQHFGDGTRLSIL.

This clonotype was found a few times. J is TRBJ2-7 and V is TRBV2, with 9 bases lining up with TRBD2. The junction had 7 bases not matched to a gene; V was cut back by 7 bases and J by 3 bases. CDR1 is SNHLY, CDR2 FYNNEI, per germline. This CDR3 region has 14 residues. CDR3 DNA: TGTGCCAGCAATCCTAGCGGGACGGGCTACGAGCAGTACTTC. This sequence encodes CASNPSGTGYEQYF.

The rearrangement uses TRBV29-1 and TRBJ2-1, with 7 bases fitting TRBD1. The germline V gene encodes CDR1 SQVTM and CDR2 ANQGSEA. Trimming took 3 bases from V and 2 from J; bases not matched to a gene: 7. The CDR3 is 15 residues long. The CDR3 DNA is TGCAGCGTTGAGCATACAGGGGAACCCTACAATGAGCAGTTCTTC. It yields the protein CSVEHTGEPYNEQFF.

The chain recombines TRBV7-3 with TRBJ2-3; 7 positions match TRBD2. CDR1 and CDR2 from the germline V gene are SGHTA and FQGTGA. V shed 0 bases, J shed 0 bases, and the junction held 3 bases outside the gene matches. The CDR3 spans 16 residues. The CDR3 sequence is CASSLTLGGSTDTQYF. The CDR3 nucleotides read TGTGCCAGCAGCTTAACCCTGGGGGGGAGCACAGATACGCAGTATTTT. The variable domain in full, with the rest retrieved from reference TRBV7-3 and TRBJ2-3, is GAGVSQTPSNKVTEKGKYVELRCDPISGHTALYWYRQSLGQGPEFLIYFQGTGAADDSGLPNDRFFAVRPEGSVSTLKIQRTERGDSAVYLCASSLTLGGSTDTQYFGPGTRLTVL.

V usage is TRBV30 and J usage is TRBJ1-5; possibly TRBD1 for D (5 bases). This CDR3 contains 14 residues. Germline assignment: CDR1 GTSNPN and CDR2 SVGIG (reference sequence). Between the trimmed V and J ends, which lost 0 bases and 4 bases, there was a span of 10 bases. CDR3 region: CAWSVGHPNQPQHF. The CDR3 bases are TGTGCCTGGAGTGTTGGACACCCGAATCAGCCCCAGCATTTT.

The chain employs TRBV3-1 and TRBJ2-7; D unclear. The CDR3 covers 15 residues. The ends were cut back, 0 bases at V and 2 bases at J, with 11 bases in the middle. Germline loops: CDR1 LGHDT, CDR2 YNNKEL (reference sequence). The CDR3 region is CASSQEVGSPYEQYF. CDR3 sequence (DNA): TGTGCCAGCAGCCAAGAGGTCGGCAGCCCCTACGAGCAGTACTTC.

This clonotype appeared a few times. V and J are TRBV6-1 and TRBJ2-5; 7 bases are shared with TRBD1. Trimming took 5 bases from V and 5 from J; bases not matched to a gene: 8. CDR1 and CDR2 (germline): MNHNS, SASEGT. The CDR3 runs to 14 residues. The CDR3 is CASSRRGREETQYF. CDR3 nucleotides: TGTGCCAGCAGTAGAAGGGGGCGCGAGGAGACCCAGTACTTC.

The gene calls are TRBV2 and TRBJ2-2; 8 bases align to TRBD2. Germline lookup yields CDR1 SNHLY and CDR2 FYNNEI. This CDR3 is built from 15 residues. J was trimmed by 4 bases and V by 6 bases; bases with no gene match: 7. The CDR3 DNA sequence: TGTGCCAGCAGCGCCGCCGGGAGGGGCACCGGGGAGCTGTTTTTT. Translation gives CASSAAGRGTGELFF.

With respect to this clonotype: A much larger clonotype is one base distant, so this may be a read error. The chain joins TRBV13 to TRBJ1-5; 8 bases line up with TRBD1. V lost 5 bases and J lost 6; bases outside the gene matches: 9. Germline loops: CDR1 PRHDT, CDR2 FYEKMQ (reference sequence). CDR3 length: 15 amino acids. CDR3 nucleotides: TGTGCCAGCAGCAGAGACAGGGGATGGGGTCAGCCCCAGCATTTT. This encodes CASSRDRGWGQPQHF.

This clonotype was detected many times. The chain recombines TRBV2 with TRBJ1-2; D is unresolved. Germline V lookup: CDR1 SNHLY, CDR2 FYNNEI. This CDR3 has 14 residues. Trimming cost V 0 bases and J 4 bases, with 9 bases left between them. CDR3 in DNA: TGTGCCAGCAGTGAAGCCAGGTCTGGCTATGGCTACACCTTC. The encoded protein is CASSEARSGYGYTF.

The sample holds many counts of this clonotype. CDR3 region: CASRERADSYNEQFF. CDR3 coding DNA: TGTGCCAGCAGGGAACGGGCGGACTCCTACAATGAGCAGTTCTTC. This chain connects TRBV2 to TRBJ2-1, with D unclear. Trimming took 6 bases from V and 0 from J, leaving 12 bases between them. Looked up from germline, CDR1 is SNHLY and CDR2 is FYNNEI. This CDR3 has 15 amino acids.

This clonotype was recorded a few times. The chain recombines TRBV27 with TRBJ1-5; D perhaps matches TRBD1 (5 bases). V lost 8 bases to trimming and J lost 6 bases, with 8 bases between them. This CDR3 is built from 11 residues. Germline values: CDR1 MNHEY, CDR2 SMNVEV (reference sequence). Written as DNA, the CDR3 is TGTGCCAGCGGGGACCTTCAGCCCCAGCATTTT. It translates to CASGDLQPQHF.

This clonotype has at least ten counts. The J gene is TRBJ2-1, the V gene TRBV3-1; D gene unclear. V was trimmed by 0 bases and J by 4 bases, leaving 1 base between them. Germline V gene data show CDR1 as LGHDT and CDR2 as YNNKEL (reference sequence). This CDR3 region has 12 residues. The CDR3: CASSQDYNEQFF. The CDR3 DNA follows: TGTGCCAGCAGCCAAGATTACAATGAGCAGTTCTTC.

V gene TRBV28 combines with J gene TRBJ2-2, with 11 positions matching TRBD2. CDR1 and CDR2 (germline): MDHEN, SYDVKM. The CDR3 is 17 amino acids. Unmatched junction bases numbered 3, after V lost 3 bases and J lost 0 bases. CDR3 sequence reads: CASSFSSGRPNTGELFF. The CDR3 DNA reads TGTGCCAGCAGTTTTTCTAGCGGGAGGCCGAACACCGGGGAGCTGTTTTTT.

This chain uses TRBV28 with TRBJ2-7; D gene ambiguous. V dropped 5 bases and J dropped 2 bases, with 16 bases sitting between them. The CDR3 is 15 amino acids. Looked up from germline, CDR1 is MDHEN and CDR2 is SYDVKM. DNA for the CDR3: TGTGCCAGCAGTCGCAGAGGTCTTACCCCCTACGAGCAGTACTTC. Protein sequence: CASSRRGLTPYEQYF.

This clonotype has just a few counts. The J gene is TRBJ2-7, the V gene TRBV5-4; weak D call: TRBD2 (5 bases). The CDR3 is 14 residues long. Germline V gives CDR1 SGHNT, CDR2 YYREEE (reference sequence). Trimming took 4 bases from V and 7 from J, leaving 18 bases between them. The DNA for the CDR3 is TGTGCCAGCAGCCCGGACGGGCCGACGGGGGAGCAGTACTTC. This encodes CASSPDGPTGEQYF.

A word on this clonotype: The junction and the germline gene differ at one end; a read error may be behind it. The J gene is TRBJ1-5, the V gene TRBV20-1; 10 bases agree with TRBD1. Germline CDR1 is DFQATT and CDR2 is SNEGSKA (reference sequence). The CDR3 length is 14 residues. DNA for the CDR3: TGCAGTGCTGGAGAAGGGACAGGGGATCAGCCCCAGCATTTT. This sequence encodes CSAGEGTGDQPQHF.

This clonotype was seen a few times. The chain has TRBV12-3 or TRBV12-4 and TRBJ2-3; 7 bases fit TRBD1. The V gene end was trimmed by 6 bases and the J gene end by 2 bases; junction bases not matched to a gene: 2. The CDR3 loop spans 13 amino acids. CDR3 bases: TGTGCCAGCAGGGGACAGATCACAGATACGCAGTATTTT. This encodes CASRGQITDTQYF.

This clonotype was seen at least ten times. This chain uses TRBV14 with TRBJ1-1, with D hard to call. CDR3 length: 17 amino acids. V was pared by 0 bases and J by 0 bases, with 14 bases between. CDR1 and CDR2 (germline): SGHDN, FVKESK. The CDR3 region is CASSQDISLNMNTEAFF. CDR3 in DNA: TGTGCCAGCAGCCAAGATATCTCCCTAAACATGAACACTGAAGCTTTCTTT.